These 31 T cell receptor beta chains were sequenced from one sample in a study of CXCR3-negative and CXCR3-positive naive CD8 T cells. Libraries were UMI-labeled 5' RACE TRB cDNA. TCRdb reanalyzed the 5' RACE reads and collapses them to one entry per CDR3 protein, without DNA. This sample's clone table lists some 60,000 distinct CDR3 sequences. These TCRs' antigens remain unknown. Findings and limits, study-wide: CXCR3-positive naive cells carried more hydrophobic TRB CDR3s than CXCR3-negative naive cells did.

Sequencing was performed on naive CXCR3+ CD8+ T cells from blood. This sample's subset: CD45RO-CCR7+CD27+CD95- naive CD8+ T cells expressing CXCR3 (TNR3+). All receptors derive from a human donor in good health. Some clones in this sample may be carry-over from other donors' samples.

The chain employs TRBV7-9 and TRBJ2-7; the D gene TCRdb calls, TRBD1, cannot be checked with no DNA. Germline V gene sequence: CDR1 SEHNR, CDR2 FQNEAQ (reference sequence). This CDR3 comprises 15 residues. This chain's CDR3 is CASSDRTGGLYEQYF.

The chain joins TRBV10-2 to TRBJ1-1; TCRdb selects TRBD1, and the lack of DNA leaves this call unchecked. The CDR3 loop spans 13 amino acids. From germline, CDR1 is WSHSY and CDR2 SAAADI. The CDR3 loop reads CASGDRVGTEAFF.

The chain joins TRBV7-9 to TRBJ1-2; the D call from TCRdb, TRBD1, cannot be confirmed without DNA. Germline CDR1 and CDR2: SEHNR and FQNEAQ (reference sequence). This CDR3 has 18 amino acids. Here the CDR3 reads CASSLGPHAAGGFYGYTF.

CDR3 amino acids: CASSLGGAGEQYF. The V and J genes are TRBV7-2 and TRBJ2-7; TCRdb gives TRBD1 as the D gene, but with no DNA this cannot be confirmed. CDR3 size: 13 residues. From germline, CDR1 is SGHTA and CDR2 FQGNSA.

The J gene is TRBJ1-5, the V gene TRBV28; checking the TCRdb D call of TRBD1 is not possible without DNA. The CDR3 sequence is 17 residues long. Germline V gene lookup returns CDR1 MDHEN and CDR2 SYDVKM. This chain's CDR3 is CASSVDRDFYSNQPQHF. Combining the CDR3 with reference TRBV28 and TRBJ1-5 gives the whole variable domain DVKVTQSSRYLVKRTGEKVFLECVQDMDHENMFWYRQDPGLGLRLIYFSYDVKMKEKGDIPEGYSVSREKKERFSLILESASTNQTSMYLCASSVDRDFYSNQPQHFGDGTRLSIL.

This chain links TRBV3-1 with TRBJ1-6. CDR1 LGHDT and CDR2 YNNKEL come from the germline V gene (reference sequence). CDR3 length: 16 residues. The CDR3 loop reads CASSQGRLVMNSPLHF.

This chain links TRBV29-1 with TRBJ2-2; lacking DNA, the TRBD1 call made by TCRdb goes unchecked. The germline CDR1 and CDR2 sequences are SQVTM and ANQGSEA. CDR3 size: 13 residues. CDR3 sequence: CSVVRDSTGELFF.

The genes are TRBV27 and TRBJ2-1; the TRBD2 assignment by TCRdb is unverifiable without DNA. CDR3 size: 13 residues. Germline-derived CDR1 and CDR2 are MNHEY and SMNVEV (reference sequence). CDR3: CASGFGTGNEQFF.

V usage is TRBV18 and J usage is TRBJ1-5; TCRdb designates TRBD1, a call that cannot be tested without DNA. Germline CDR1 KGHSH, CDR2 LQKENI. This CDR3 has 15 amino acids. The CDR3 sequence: CASSLDRGINQPQHF.

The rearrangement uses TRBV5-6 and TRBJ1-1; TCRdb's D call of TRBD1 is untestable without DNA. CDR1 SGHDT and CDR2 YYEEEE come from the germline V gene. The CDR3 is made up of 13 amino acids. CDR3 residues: CATSGQVNTEAFF.

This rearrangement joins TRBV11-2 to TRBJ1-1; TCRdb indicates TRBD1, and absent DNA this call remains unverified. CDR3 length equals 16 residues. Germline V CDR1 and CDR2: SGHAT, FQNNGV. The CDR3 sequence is CASSLVKLRGDTEAFF.

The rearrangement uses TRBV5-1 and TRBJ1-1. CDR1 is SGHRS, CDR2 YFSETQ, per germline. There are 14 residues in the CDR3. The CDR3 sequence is CASSPWRVNTEAFF.

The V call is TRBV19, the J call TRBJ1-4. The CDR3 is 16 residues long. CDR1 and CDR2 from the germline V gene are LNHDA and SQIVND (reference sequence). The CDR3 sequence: CASSITLRRTNEKLFF.

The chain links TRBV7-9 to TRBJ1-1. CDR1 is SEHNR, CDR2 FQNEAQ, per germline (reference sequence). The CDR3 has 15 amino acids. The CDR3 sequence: CASSPPIDMNTEAFF.

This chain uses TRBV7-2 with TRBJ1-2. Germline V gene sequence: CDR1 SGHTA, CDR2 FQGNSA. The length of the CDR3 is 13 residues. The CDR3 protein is CASSLATTSGYTF. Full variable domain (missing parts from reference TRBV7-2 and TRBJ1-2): GAGVSQSPSNKVTEKGKDVELRCDPISGHTALYWYRQSLGQGLEFLIYFQGNSAPDKSGLPSDRFSAERTGGSVSTLTIQRTQQEDSAVYLCASSLATTSGYTFGSGTRLTVV.

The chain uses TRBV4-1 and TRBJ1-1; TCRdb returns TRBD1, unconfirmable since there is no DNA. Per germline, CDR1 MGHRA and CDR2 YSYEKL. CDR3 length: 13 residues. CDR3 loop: CASSQGLGPEAFF.

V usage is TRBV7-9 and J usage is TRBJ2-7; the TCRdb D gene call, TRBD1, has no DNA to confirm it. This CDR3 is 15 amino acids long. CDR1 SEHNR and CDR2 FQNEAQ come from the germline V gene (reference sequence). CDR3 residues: CASSGDRAISYEQYF.

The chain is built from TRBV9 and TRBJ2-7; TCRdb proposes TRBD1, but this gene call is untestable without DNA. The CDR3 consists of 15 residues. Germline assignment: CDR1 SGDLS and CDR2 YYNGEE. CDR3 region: CASSEGQGSSYEQYF.

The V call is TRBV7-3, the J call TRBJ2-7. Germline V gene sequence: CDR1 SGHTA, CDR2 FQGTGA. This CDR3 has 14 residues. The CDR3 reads CASSITGGAYEQYF.

The chain's CDR3 is CASSGQGTSYEQYF. The chain links TRBV10-1 to TRBJ2-7; TCRdb designates TRBD1, a call that cannot be tested without DNA. CDR3 length equals 14 residues. Germline V gene lookup returns CDR1 WNHNN and CDR2 SYGVQD (reference sequence).

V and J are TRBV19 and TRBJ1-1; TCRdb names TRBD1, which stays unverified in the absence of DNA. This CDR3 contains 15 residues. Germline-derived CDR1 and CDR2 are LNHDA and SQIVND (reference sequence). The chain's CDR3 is CASSIGGALHTEAFF.

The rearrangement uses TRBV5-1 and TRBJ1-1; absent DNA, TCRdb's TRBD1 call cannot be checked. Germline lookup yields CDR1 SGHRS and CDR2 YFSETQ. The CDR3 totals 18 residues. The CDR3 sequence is CASSLERDRFPGNTEAFF. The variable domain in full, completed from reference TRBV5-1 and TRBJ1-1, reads KAGVTQTPRYLIKTRGQQVTLSCSPISGHRSVSWYQQTPGQGLQFLFEYFSETQRNKGNFPGRFSGRQFSNSRSEMNVSTLELGDSALYLCASSLERDRFPGNTEAFFGQGTRLTVV.

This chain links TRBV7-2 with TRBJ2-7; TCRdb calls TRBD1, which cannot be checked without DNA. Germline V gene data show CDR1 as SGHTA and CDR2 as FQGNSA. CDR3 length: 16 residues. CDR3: CASSPGTGGVLNEQYF.

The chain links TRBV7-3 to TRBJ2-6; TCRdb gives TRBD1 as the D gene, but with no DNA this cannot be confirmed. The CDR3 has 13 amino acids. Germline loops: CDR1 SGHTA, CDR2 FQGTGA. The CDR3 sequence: CATRGSGANVLTF.

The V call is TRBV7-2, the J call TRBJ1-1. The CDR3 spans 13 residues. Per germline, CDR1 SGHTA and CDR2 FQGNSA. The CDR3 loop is CASSQWGVLEAFF.

CDR3 sequence reads: CASKHEGYNEQFF. V and J are TRBV25-1 and TRBJ2-1. CDR3 length equals 13 residues. CDR1 and CDR2 (germline): MGHDK, SYGVNS.

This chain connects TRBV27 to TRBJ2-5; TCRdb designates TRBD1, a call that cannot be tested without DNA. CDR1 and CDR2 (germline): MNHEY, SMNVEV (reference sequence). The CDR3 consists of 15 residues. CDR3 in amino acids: CASSPNRDQEETQYF.

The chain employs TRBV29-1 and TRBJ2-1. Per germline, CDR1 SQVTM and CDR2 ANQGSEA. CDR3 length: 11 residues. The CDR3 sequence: CSVEEYPEQFF.

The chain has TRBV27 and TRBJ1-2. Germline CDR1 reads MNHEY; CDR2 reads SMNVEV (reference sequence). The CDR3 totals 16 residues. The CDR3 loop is CASSLWAASKYSGYTF.

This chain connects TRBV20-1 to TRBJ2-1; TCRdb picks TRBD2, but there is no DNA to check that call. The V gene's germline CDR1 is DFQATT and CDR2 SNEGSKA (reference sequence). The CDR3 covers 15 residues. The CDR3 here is CSRPGLASGIDEQFF.

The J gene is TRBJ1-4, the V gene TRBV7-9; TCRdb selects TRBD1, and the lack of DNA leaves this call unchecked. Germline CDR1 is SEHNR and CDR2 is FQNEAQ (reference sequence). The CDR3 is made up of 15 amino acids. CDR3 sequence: CASSSQTGFNEKLFF.